These 18 T cell receptor beta chains share one sample of origin, sequenced in a study of CD8+ T cells in alopecia areata. RNA extraction was followed by reverse transcription into cDNA, which acted as the sequencing template. Only in-frame clones appear in the TCRdb table, and some are missing; sequencing was by immunoSEQ multiplex PCR. The sample lists 80,000 to 100,000 clones, roughly two fifths seen once, with roughly 0.79% in the top ten. The sequenced sample was CD4+ T cells sorted from blood. Receptors originate from a human donor with alopecia areata.

V usage is TRBV29-1 and J usage is TRBJ2-3; a weak D match, TRBD2 (5 bases). The CDR3 covers 13 residues. Germline-derived CDR1 and CDR2 are SQVTM and ANQGSEA. Trimming left V 7 bases short and J 0 bases short, with 11 bases between. CDR3 sequence: CSARGTSTDTQYF. The CDR3 nucleotides read TGCAGCGCCCGGGGAACCAGCACAGATACGCAGTATTTT.

The rearrangement links TRBV29-1 to TRBJ1-1; unclear D gene. V shed 7 bases and J shed 1 base, with 7 bases lying between them. This CDR3 spans 11 amino acids. Per the germline V gene, CDR1 is SQVTM and CDR2 is ANQGSEA. The DNA of the CDR3 is TGCAGCGGTTCGGAGAACACTGAAGCTTTCTTT. Translating gives CSGSENTEAFF.

This clone was picked up a small number of times. The rearrangement links TRBV5-8 to TRBJ1-5; 12 nucleotides align to TRBD1. After removal of 3 bases from V and 0 bases from J, the junction contained 4 bases not matched to a gene. CDR1 and CDR2 from the germline V gene are SGHTS and YDEGEE. The CDR3 totals 17 residues. The CDR3: CASSSGTGGRSNQPQHF. CDR3 sequence (DNA): TGTGCCAGCAGCTCCGGGACAGGGGGCCGTAGCAATCAGCCCCAGCATTTT.

The J gene is TRBJ2-3, the V gene TRBV29-1; 11 bases map to TRBD1. Trimming cost V 7 bases and J 4 bases; bases outside gene matches: 4. This CDR3 contains 13 residues. Germline CDR1 SQVTM, CDR2 ANQGSEA. The CDR3 here is CSGGQGEADTQYF. The CDR3 DNA is TGCAGCGGGGGACAGGGGGAAGCAGATACGCAGTATTTT.

This clone was detected only a few times. The genes are TRBV7-2 and TRBJ2-2, with TRBD2 identical over 9 bases. V dropped 6 bases and J dropped 1; count of bases not matched to a gene: 6. Germline V gene data show CDR1 as SGHTA and CDR2 as FQGNSA. The CDR3 covers 16 residues. CDR3 sequence (DNA): TGTGCCAGCAGTCCAGCGGGAGGCCGGAACACCGGGGAGCTGTTTTTT. Protein sequence: CASSPAGGRNTGELFF.

This clone has just one count. The V and J genes are TRBV11-2 and TRBJ2-1; D not certain. CDR1 and CDR2 (germline): SGHAT, FQNNGV. This CDR3 has 13 amino acids. Trimming took 5 bases from V and 8 from J, leaving 13 bases between them. Here the CDR3 reads CASSLASLHEQFF. The CDR3 bases are TGTGCCAGCAGCCTGGCCTCATTGCATGAGCAGTTCTTC.

There are a few counts of this clone. The V call is TRBV7-2, the J call TRBJ1-5, with no clear D. V was cut by 5 bases and J by 4 bases, with 15 bases left in between. CDR3 length: 15 amino acids. Germline CDR1 reads SGHTA; CDR2 reads FQGNSA. The CDR3 DNA is TGTGCCAGCAGCCGGCTGGCGGACCTTAATCAGCCCCAGCATTTT. Its translation: CASSRLADLNQPQHF. The complete variable domain, with remaining parts taken from reference TRBV7-2 and TRBJ1-5, reads GAGVSQSPSNKVTEKGKDVELRCDPISGHTALYWYRQSLGQGLEFLIYFQGNSAPDKSGLPSDRFSAERTGGSVSTLTIQRTQQEDSAVYLCASSRLADLNQPQHFGDGTRLSIL.

The sample holds a few counts of this clone. V is TRBV7-8 and J is TRBJ1-1; weak D call: TRBD1 (5 bases). The CDR3 is made up of 13 amino acids. CDR1 is SGHVS, CDR2 FQNEAQ, per germline. V was clipped by 5 bases and J by 10 bases, with 17 bases between them. The CDR3 DNA is TGTGCCAGCAGCCCCCCTTTGGGGGTAGGAGCTTTCTTT. The encoded protein is CASSPPLGVGAFF.

This chain joins TRBV6-6 and TRBJ2-7; TRBD2 is a possible D gene (6 bases). From germline, CDR1 is MNHNY and CDR2 SVGAGI (reference sequence). The CDR3 runs to 14 residues. V shed 0 bases and J shed 7 bases, with 13 bases lying between them. The CDR3 spells CASSYSTAGWEQYF. CDR3 coding DNA: TGTGCCAGCAGTTACTCGACTGCGGGGTGGGAGCAGTACTTC.

This chain links TRBV6-5 with TRBJ2-7; D is possibly TRBD1 (6 bases). The V end was cut by 2 bases, the J end by 3 bases, with 8 bases between. Germline lookup yields CDR1 MNHEY and CDR2 SVGAGI. The CDR3 totals 13 residues. The CDR3 DNA reads TGTGCCAGCAGTTACCGCAGGGGCTACGAGCAGTACTTC. It encodes CASSYRRGYEQYF.

The chain couples TRBV29-1 to TRBJ2-7, with D hard to call. The CDR3 loop spans 12 amino acids. Trimming removed 7 bases at V and 5 bases at J, with 15 bases between. Germline V gives CDR1 SQVTM, CDR2 ANQGSEA. The CDR3 spells CSARGSTDEQYF. The CDR3 DNA sequence: TGCAGCGCGAGAGGCTCCACGGACGAGCAGTACTTC.

This clone was detected only a few times. The chain couples TRBV7-2 to TRBJ1-2, with D possibly being TRBD1 (5 bases). Germline V lookup: CDR1 SGHTA, CDR2 FQGNSA. V dropped 0 bases and J dropped 5 bases, with 13 bases sitting between them. This CDR3 is built from 15 residues. The CDR3 nucleotides are TGTGCCAGCAGCTTAGCGACAGTGGATCTGTATGGCTACACCTTC. It encodes CASSLATVDLYGYTF.

The chain carries TRBV9 and TRBJ2-5; D gene uncertain. V shed 0 bases and J shed 3 bases, with 9 bases lying between them. This CDR3 is 14 amino acids long. CDR1 is SGDLS and CDR2 is YYNGEE in the germline V gene. The CDR3 sequence is CASSVGGLEETQYF. The CDR3 DNA reads as TGTGCCAGCAGCGTAGGCGGATTAGAAGAGACCCAGTACTTC.

The chain links TRBV30 to TRBJ2-2; D is unclear. The CDR3 covers 17 residues. Trimming took off 1 base at V and 7 bases at J, with 22 bases between the two ends. Germline V lookup: CDR1 GTSNPN, CDR2 SVGIG (reference sequence). The CDR3 sequence: CAWSAPRDGSRIGELFF. In DNA form, the CDR3 reads TGTGCCTGGAGTGCCCCCAGAGACGGATCACGGATCGGGGAGCTGTTTTTT.

V is TRBV2 and J is TRBJ2-2; D is perhaps TRBD1 (6 bases). The germline V and J ends were trimmed by 6 bases and 1 base, with 9 bases remaining between them. CDR1 and CDR2 (germline): SNHLY, FYNNEI. This CDR3 region has 14 residues. DNA for the CDR3: TGTGCCAGCAGACGGACAGAGAACACCGGGGAGCTGTTTTTT. This translates into CASRRTENTGELFF.

The chain has TRBV28 and TRBJ2-5; 7 nucleotides agree with TRBD2. Germline assignment: CDR1 MDHEN and CDR2 SYDVKM. V shed 7 bases, J shed 5 bases, and the junction held 7 bases outside the gene matches. This CDR3 region has 13 residues. The CDR3 nucleotides read TGTGCCAGCAAAAAGGGAGGGACGGAGACCCAGTACTTC. Protein sequence: CASKKGGTETQYF.

The chain carries TRBV5-1 and TRBJ2-7; 8 nucleotides agree with TRBD1. The CDR3 is made up of 13 amino acids. With V trimmed by 1 base and J by 3 bases, 0 bases remained unmatched. Germline V gene lookup returns CDR1 SGHRS and CDR2 YFSETQ. The CDR3 reads CASSLTGGYEQYF. As DNA, the CDR3 is TGCGCCAGCAGCTTGACAGGGGGCTACGAGCAGTACTTC. Full variable domain (remainder filled in from reference TRBV5-1 and TRBJ2-7): KAGVTQTPRYLIKTRGQQVTLSCSPISGHRSVSWYQQTPGQGLQFLFEYFSETQRNKGNFPGRFSGRQFSNSRSEMNVSTLELGDSALYLCASSLTGGYEQYFGPGTRLTVT.

The chain has TRBV5-1 and TRBJ2-7, with TRBD2 as a possible D gene (5 bases). Per germline, CDR1 SGHRS and CDR2 YFSETQ. V was trimmed by 3 bases and J by 5 bases, leaving 12 bases between them. CDR3 length: 13 residues. The DNA of the CDR3 is TGCGCCAGCAGCTCTGACGGGGTCGACGAGCAGTACTTC. It specifies CASSSDGVDEQYF.